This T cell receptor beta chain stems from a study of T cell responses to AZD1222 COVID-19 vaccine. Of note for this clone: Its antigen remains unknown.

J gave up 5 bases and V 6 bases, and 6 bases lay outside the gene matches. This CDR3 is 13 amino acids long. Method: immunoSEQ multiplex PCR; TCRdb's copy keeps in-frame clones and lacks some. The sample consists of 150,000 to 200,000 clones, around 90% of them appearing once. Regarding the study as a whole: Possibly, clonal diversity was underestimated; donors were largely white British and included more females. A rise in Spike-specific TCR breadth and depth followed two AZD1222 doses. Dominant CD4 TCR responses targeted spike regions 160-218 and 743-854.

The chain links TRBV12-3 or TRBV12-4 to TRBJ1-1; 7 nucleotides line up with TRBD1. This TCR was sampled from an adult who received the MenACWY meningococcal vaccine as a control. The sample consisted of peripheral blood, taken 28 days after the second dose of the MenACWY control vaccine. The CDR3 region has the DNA TGTGCCAGCAGCACGACAGGGACGACTGAAGCTTTCTTT. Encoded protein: CASSTTGTTEAFF.